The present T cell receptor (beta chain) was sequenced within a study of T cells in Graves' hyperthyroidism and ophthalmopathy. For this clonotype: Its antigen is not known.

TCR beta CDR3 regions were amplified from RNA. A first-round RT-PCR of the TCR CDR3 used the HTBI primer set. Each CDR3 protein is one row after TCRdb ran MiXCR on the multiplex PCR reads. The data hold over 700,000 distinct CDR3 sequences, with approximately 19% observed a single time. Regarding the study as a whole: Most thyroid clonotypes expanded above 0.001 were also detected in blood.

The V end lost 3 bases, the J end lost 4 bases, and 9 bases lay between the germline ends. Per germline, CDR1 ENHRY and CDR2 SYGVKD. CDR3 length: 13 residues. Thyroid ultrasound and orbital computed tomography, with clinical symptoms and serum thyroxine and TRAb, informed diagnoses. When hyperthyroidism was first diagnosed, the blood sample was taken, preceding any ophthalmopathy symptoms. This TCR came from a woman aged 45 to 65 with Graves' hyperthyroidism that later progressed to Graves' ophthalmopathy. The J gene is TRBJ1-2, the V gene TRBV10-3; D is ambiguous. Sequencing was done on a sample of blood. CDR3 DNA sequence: TGTGCCATCAGTGACAGCTTCATCTATGGCTACACCTTC. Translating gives CAISDSFIYGYTF.